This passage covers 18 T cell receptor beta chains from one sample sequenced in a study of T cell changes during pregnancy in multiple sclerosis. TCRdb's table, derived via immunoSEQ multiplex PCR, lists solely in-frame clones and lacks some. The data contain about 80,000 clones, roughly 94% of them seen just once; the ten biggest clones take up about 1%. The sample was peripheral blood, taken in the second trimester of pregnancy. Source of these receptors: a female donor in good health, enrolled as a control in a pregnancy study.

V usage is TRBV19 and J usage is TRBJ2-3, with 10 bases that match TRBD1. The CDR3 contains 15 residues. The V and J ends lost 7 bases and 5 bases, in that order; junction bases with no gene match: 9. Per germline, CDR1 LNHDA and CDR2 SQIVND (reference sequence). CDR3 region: CASTPGTGVLDTQYF. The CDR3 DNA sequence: TGTGCCAGTACCCCCGGGACAGGGGTTTTAGATACGCAGTATTTT.

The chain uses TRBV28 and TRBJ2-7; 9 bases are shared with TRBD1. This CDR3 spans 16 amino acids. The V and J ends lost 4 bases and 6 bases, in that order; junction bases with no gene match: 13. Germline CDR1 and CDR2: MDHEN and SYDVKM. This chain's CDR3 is CASSSILTGGPFEQYF. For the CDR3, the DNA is TGTGCCAGCAGTTCCATACTCACAGGGGGCCCCTTCGAGCAGTACTTC.

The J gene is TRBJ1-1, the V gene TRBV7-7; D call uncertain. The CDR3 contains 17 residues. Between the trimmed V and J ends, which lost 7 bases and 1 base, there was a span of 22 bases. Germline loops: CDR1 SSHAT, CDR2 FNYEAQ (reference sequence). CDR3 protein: CASITQRWWEGNTEAFF. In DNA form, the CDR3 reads TGTGCCAGCATTACCCAACGTTGGTGGGAGGGGAACACTGAAGCTTTCTTT.

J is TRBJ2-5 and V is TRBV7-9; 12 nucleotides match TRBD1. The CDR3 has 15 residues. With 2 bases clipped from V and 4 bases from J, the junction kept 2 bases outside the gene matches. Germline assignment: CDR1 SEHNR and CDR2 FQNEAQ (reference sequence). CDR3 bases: TGTGCCAGCAGCTTACGGGACAGGGGGCGAGAGACCCAGTACTTC. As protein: CASSLRDRGRETQYF. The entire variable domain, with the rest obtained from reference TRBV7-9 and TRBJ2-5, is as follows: DTGVSQNPRHKITKRGQNVTFRCDPISEHNRLYWYRQTLGQGPEFLTYFQNEAQLEKSRLLSDRFSAERPKGSFSTLEIQRTEQGDSAMYLCASSLRDRGRETQYFGPGTRLLVL.

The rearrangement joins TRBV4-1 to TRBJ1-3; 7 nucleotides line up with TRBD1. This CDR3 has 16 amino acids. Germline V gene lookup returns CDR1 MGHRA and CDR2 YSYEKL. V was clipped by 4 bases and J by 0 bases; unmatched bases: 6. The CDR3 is CASSPLGQISGNTIYF. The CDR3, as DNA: TGCGCCAGCAGCCCCTTGGGACAGATCTCTGGAAACACCATATATTTT.

As DNA, the CDR3 is TGTGCCAGCAGCTTAGAATTGGCAGGCCAAGAGACCCAGTACTTC. Its translation: CASSLELAGQETQYF. The rearrangement joins TRBV11-2 to TRBJ2-5; D is uncertain. The germline V gene encodes CDR1 SGHAT and CDR2 FQNNGV. The CDR3 covers 15 residues. The germline V and J ends were trimmed by 0 bases and 1 base, with 9 bases remaining between them. Supplemented by reference TRBV11-2 and TRBJ2-5, the full variable domain reads EAGVAQSPRYKIIEKRQSVAFWCNPISGHATLYWYQQILGQGPKLLIQFQNNGVVDDSQLPKDRFSAERLKGVDSTLKIQPAKLEDSAVYLCASSLELAGQETQYFGPGTRLLVL.

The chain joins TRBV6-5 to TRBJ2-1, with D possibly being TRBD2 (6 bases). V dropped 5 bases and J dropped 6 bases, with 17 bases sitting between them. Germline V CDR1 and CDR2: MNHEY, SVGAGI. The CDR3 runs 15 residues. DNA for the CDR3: TGTGCCAGCAGTCCCCGACTAGTTCCTCTCAATGAGCAGTTCTTC. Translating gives CASSPRLVPLNEQFF.

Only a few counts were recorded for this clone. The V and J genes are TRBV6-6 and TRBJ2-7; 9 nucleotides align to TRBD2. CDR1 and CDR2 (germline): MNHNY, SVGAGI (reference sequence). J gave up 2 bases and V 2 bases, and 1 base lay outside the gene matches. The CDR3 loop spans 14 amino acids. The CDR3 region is CASSYERGAYEQYF. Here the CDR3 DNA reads TGTGCCAGCAGTTACGAGCGGGGGGCCTACGAGCAGTACTTC.

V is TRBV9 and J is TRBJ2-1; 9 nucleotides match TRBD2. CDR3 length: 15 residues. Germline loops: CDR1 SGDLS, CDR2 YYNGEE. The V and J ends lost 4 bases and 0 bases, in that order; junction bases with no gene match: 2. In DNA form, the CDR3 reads TGTGCCAGCAGCTCTAGCGGGAACTCCTACAATGAGCAGTTCTTC. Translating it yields CASSSSGNSYNEQFF.

The chain's CDR3 is CASSSGLADYEQYF. The CDR3 coding sequence is TGTGCCAGCAGCTCGGGACTAGCAGACTACGAGCAGTACTTC. The chain carries TRBV7-2 and TRBJ2-7; 9 positions agree with TRBD2. V lost 4 bases to trimming and J lost 3 bases; unmatched junction nucleotides: 4. The CDR3 is made up of 14 amino acids. Germline V gene lookup returns CDR1 SGHTA and CDR2 FQGNSA.

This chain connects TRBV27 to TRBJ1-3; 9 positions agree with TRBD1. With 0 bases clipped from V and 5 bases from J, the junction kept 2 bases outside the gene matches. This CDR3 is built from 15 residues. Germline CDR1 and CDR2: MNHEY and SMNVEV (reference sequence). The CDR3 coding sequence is TGTGCCAGCAGTTTATCCGGACAGGGGCGAAACACCATATATTTT. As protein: CASSLSGQGRNTIYF.

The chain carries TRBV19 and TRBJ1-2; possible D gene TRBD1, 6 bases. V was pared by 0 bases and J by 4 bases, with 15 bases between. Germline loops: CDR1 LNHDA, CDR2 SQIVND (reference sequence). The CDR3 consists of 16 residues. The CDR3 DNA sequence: TGTGCCAGTAGTATAGATCTGGCAGGGGATAGCTATGGCTACACCTTC. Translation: CASSIDLAGDSYGYTF. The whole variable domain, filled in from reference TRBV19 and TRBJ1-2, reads DGGITQSPKYLFRKEGQNVTLSCEQNLNHDAMYWYRQDPGQGLRLIYYSQIVNDFQKGDIAEGYSVSREKKESFPLTVTSAQKNPTAFYLCASSIDLAGDSYGYTFGSGTRLTVV.

This chain's CDR3 is CASSKALAGGISYEQYF. CDR3 DNA: TGCGCCAGCAGCAAAGCATTAGCGGGAGGTATAAGTTACGAGCAGTACTTC. The chain uses TRBV4-1 and TRBJ2-7; 10 positions agree with TRBD2. Trimming cost V 5 bases and J 4 bases; bases outside gene matches: 14. Germline assignment: CDR1 MGHRA and CDR2 YSYEKL. The CDR3 covers 17 residues.

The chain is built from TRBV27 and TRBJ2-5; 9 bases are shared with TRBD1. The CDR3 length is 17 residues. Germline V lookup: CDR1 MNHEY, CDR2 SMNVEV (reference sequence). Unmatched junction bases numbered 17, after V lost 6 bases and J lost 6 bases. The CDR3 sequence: CASSRISPGQGWQTQYF. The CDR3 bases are TGTGCCAGCAGCAGAATCTCACCGGGACAGGGTTGGCAGACCCAGTACTTC.

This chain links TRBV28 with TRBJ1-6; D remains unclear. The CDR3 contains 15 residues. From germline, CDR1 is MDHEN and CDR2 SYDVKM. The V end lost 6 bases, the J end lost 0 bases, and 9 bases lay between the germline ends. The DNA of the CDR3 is TGTGCCAGCAGGAAAAGTAGCTCCTATAATTCACCCCTCCACTTT. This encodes CASRKSSSYNSPLHF.

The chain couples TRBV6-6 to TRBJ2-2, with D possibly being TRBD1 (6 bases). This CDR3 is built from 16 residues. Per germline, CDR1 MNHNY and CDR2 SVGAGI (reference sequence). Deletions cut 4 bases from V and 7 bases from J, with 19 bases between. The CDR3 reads CASSFYRDTRGGELFF. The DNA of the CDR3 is TGTGCCAGCAGTTTTTACCGGGACACCCGGGGCGGGGAGCTGTTTTTT.

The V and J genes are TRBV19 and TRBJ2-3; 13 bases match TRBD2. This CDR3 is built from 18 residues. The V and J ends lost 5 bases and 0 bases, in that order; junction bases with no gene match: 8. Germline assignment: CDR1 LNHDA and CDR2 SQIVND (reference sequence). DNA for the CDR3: TGTGCCAGTAGTGGGGGGACTAGCGGGACAACTAGCACAGATACGCAGTATTTT. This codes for CASSGGTSGTTSTDTQYF.

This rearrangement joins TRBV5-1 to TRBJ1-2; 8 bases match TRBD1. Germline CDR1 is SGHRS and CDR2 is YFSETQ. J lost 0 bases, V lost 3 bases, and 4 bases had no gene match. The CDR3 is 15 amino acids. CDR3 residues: CASSSGGQANYGYTF. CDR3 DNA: TGCGCCAGCAGCTCTGGGGGACAGGCTAACTATGGCTACACCTTC.